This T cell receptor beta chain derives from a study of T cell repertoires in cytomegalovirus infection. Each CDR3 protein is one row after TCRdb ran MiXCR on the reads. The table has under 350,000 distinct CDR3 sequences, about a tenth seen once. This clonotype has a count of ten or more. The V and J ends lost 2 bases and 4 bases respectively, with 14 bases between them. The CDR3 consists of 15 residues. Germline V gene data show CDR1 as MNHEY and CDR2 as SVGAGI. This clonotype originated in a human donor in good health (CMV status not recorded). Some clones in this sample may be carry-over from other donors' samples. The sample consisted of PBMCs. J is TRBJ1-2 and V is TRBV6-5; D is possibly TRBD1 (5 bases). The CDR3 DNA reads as TGTGCCAGCAGTTACGTCCCCGGGGGTCCCTATGGCTACACCTTC. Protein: CASSYVPGGPYGYTF.